This T cell receptor beta chain was sequenced for a study of regulatory T cells in long-lasting Graves disease. Study as a whole: Graves' cases, newly diagnosed, had used antithyroid drugs under 3 months. General study findings and limits: Persistent Graves' patients showed reduced TCR diversity versus newly diagnosed patients.

This sample's time point: newly diagnosed GD, antithyroid drugs for less than 3 months. The TCR library was made from RNA that had been extracted from PBMCs in TRIzol. Patients hailed from an endocrinology department in Xi'an, China. To make TCR beta libraries, researchers used iRepertoire HTBI primers and Arm-PCR of CDR3 regions. As handled by the study authors: Across the samples, identification revealed approximately 66 TRBV and about 13 TRBJ segments. TCRdb re-analysed the multiplex PCR reads in MiXCR, keeping a single row per CDR3 protein. TCRdb's processing, not the authors' own work, is the source of the V and J calls. Of 300,000 to 400,000 distinct CDR3 sequences in the sample, over 15% were seen once. Germline lookup yields CDR1 MDHEN and CDR2 SYDVKM. With V trimmed by 3 bases and J by 10 bases, 13 bases remained unmatched. The CDR3 runs 17 residues. Turning to this clonotype: Its antigen is currently unknown.

The chain recombines TRBV28 with TRBJ2-1; 12 bases fit TRBD2. The receptor comes from a female donor with Graves disease. The sequences come from peripheral blood mononuclear cells (PBMCs), collected at new diagnosis, from a patient treated with antithyroid drugs. The CDR3 protein is CASSLGVGLAGRVEQFF. In nucleotides, the CDR3 is TGTGCCAGCAGTTTGGGAGTAGGACTAGCGGGACGGGTCGAGCAGTTCTTC.